The 30 T cell receptor beta chains below were found in one sample sequenced in a study of CD8 T cells in Susac syndrome. Reverse transcription of about 0.45 to 1 ug RNA used random hexamers. TCRdb re-analysed the immunoSEQ multiplex PCR reads in MiXCR, keeping a single row per CDR3 protein. Among about 160,000 distinct CDR3 sequences, 95% to 96% were seen once, and the ten largest hold 0.095% to 0.15%. The sequenced sample consisted of CD4+ T cells from PBMCs. All receptors derive from a human donor with Susac syndrome.

The chain employs TRBV6-2 or TRBV6-3 and TRBJ1-1; D possibly corresponds to TRBD1 (5 bases). The CDR3 loop spans 11 amino acids. In germline, CDR1 is MNHEY, CDR2 SVGEGT. The V end lost 7 bases, the J end lost 7 bases, and 10 bases lay between the germline ends. Here the CDR3 DNA reads TGTGCCAGCACCCGGGGGTATGAAGCTTTCTTT. Its translation is CASTRGYEAFF.

The chain employs TRBV9 and TRBJ2-1; D is possibly TRBD2 (6 bases). This CDR3 is 15 amino acids long. Germline assignment: CDR1 SGDLS and CDR2 YYNGEE. The V and J ends lost 6 bases and 6 bases respectively, with 19 bases between them. DNA for the CDR3: TGTGCCAGCACTACCTCTAGCGCTAATTTCAATGAGCAGTTCTTC. It encodes CASTTSSANFNEQFF. Supplemented by reference TRBV9 and TRBJ2-1, the full variable domain reads DSGVTQTPKHLITATGQRVTLRCSPRSGDLSVYWYQQSLDQGLQFLIQYYNGEERAKGNILERFSAQQFPDLHSELNLSSLELGDSALYFCASTTSSANFNEQFFGPGTRLTVL.

This chain joins TRBV5-1 and TRBJ2-5; the D gene is possibly TRBD1 (6 bases). V gave up 4 bases and J gave up 2 bases, with 18 bases separating them. The CDR3 runs 16 residues. CDR1 and CDR2 (germline): SGHRS, YFSETQ. This chain's CDR3 is CASSLMQTGRQETQYF. The CDR3 DNA reads as TGCGCCAGCAGCCTCATGCAGACAGGCCGGCAAGAGACCCAGTACTTC. Looking up the rest from reference TRBV5-1 and TRBJ2-5 gives the full variable domain: KAGVTQTPRYLIKTRGQQVTLSCSPISGHRSVSWYQQTPGQGLQFLFEYFSETQRNKGNFPGRFSGRQFSNSRSEMNVSTLELGDSALYLCASSLMQTGRQETQYFGPGTRLLVL.

J is TRBJ2-4 and V is TRBV6-2 or TRBV6-3, with unresolved D. CDR1 and CDR2 (germline): MNHEY, SVGEGT. Trimming took 5 bases from V and 9 from J, leaving 14 bases between them. The length of the CDR3 is 13 residues. The CDR3, as DNA: TGTGCCAGCAGTGATGCCGGACGCGGCATTCAGTACTTC. Protein product: CASSDAGRGIQYF.

The J gene is TRBJ1-2, the V gene TRBV28, with TRBD1 matching over 7 bases. Trimming at V came to 2 bases and at J to 5 bases, leaving 5 bases not matched to a gene. This CDR3 has 14 amino acids. Germline loops: CDR1 MDHEN, CDR2 SYDVKM. For the CDR3, the DNA is TGTGCCAGCAGTTTAGGGACAGCCATTTATGGCTACACCTTC. This translates into CASSLGTAIYGYTF.

The CDR3 DNA is TGTGCCACCTCCCGGACAGGTCCCTACGAGCAGTACTTC. Translated: CATSRTGPYEQYF. V is TRBV27 and J is TRBJ2-7; 7 bases are a match to TRBD1. The CDR3 has 13 residues. V lost 10 bases to trimming and J lost 2 bases; unmatched junction nucleotides: 8. Germline CDR1 and CDR2: MNHEY and SMNVEV (reference sequence).

The chain joins TRBV20-1 to TRBJ2-5, with D unresolved. CDR1 DFQATT and CDR2 SNEGSKA come from the germline V gene (reference sequence). CDR3 length: 14 amino acids. Trimming took off 0 bases at V and 2 bases at J, with 10 bases between the two ends. The CDR3 here is CSARDLVKQETQYF. In nucleotides, the CDR3 is TGCAGTGCTAGAGATCTGGTTAAGCAAGAGACCCAGTACTTC.

This chain uses TRBV7-2 with TRBJ1-2; tentatively, D is TRBD1 (6 bases). CDR1 and CDR2 (germline): SGHTA, FQGNSA. This CDR3 comprises 14 residues. Trimming left V 5 bases short and J 10 bases short, with 20 bases between. DNA for the CDR3: TGTGCCAGCAGCCCCGGGCCGAGACAGGATCTCTACACCTTC. Its protein is CASSPGPRQDLYTF.

V gene TRBV7-9 combines with J gene TRBJ1-6; D is ambiguous. The CDR3 consists of 14 residues. Trimming cost V 3 bases and J 7 bases, with 10 bases left between them. The V gene's germline CDR1 is SEHNR and CDR2 FQNEAQ (reference sequence). The CDR3 protein is CASSFIPRNSPLHF. DNA for the CDR3: TGTGCCAGCAGCTTCATTCCTCGGAATTCACCCCTCCACTTT. Combining the CDR3 with reference TRBV7-9 and TRBJ1-6 gives the whole variable domain DTGVSQNPRHKITKRGQNVTFRCDPISEHNRLYWYRQTLGQGPEFLTYFQNEAQLEKSRLLSDRFSAERPKGSFSTLEIQRTEQGDSAMYLCASSFIPRNSPLHFGNGTRLTVT.

This clonotype has a handful of counts. The V gene is TRBV28, the J gene TRBJ1-5; D possibly corresponds to TRBD1 (6 bases). The V end lost 5 bases, the J end lost 6 bases, and 14 bases lay between the germline ends. Germline CDR1 and CDR2: MDHEN and SYDVKM. This CDR3 spans 14 amino acids. CDR3 coding DNA: TGTGCCAGCAGTCCCCCGGGGGCTAGTCAGCCCCAGCATTTT. This sequence encodes CASSPPGASQPQHF. The entire variable domain, with the rest obtained from reference TRBV28 and TRBJ1-5, is as follows: DVKVTQSSRYLVKRTGEKVFLECVQDMDHENMFWYRQDPGLGLRLIYFSYDVKMKEKGDIPEGYSVSREKKERFSLILESASTNQTSMYLCASSPPGASQPQHFGDGTRLSIL.

The gene calls are TRBV30 and TRBJ2-3; D not certain. V gave up 2 bases and J gave up 0 bases, with 9 bases separating them. This CDR3 has 14 amino acids. The germline V gene has CDR1 GTSNPN and CDR2 SVGIG (reference sequence). CDR3 residues: CAWSQGFSTDTQYF. The CDR3 region has the DNA TGTGCCTGGAGTCAAGGGTTTAGCACAGATACGCAGTATTTT.

This chain uses TRBV5-4 with TRBJ1-1, with D possibly matching TRBD1 (6 bases). Germline V lookup: CDR1 SGHNT, CDR2 YYREEE (reference sequence). With 2 bases removed from V and 4 bases from J, the gap between germline ends came to 12 bases. The CDR3 spans 14 residues. The CDR3 DNA reads TGTGCCAGCAGCTTCGGGGGCCGGAGCACTGAAGCTTTCTTT. This encodes CASSFGGRSTEAFF.

This sequence joins TRBV7-9 and TRBJ1-1; TRBD1 aligns across 9 bases. J gave up 0 bases and V 4 bases, and 6 bases lay outside the gene matches. Germline V lookup: CDR1 SEHNR, CDR2 FQNEAQ (reference sequence). The CDR3 extends over 16 amino acids. This chain's CDR3 is CASSSGQGGVNTEAFF. The CDR3 DNA is TGTGCCAGCAGCTCGGGACAGGGAGGGGTGAACACTGAAGCTTTCTTT.

The J gene is TRBJ2-7, the V gene TRBV5-4; D is perhaps TRBD1 or TRBD2 (5 bases each). The length of the CDR3 is 16 residues. The germline CDR1 and CDR2 sequences are SGHNT and YYREEE (reference sequence). V gave up 3 bases and J gave up 2 bases, with 18 bases separating them. CDR3 nucleotides: TGTGCCAGCAGCTCGATGGGTGGGGGATCCGCCTACGAGCAGTACTTC. Its translation is CASSSMGGGSAYEQYF.

This CDR3 is CSVNPRFSDTQYF. CDR3 in DNA: TGCAGCGTTAATCCCAGATTTAGTGATACGCAGTATTTT. This chain uses TRBV29-1 with TRBJ2-3; D not certain. Trimming shortened V by 5 bases and J by 6 bases, and 15 bases separated the two germline ends. This CDR3 is built from 13 residues. Germline CDR1 and CDR2: SQVTM and ANQGSEA.

The J gene is TRBJ2-7, the V gene TRBV7-9; 9 bases fit TRBD2. V shed 1 base and J 3 bases; nucleotides not matched to a gene: 4. The germline gives CDR1 SEHNR, CDR2 FQNEAQ (reference sequence). This CDR3 is 15 amino acids long. CDR3 sequence (DNA): TGTGCCAGCAGCTTAGATAGCGGGAGTTTCTACGAGCAGTACTTC. Translating gives CASSLDSGSFYEQYF. Supplemented by reference TRBV7-9 and TRBJ2-7, the full variable domain reads DTGVSQNPRHKITKRGQNVTFRCDPISEHNRLYWYRQTLGQGPEFLTYFQNEAQLEKSRLLSDRFSAERPKGSFSTLEIQRTEQGDSAMYLCASSLDSGSFYEQYFGPGTRLTVT.

This sequence joins TRBV29-1 and TRBJ2-7; D unclear. Deletions cut 4 bases from V and 1 base from J, with 11 bases between. Germline V gives CDR1 SQVTM, CDR2 ANQGSEA. The CDR3 length is 13 residues. CDR3 loop: CSVGGQESYEQYF. The CDR3 region has the DNA TGCAGCGTTGGGGGTCAGGAGTCCTACGAGCAGTACTTC.

The CDR3 region has the DNA TGCGCCAGCAGCCAAGATCTGGGGGGTGAGGAGACCCAGTACTTC. Its translation is CASSQDLGGEETQYF. This chain links TRBV4-3 with TRBJ2-5, with D possibly being TRBD2 (6 bases). Germline CDR1 LGHNA, CDR2 YSLEER. The CDR3 sequence is 15 residues long. The V end lost 0 bases, the J end lost 5 bases, and 13 bases lay between the germline ends.

The chain is built from TRBV18 and TRBJ2-7; D gene unclear. The germline CDR1 and CDR2 sequences are KGHSH and LQKENI. The CDR3 sequence is 12 residues long. V lost 5 bases, J lost 1 base, and 6 bases lay in between. CDR3: CASSFSSYEQYF. Written as DNA, the CDR3 is TGTGCCAGCTCATTTAGTTCCTACGAGCAGTACTTC.

This chain connects TRBV29-1 to TRBJ2-7; perhaps D is TRBD1 or TRBD2 (5 bases each). This CDR3 has 18 residues. Looked up from germline, CDR1 is SQVTM and CDR2 is ANQGSEA. V was cut by 5 bases and J by 0 bases, with 26 bases left in between. CDR3 region: CSVQPGPTALISSYEQYF. The CDR3 coding sequence is TGCAGCGTTCAGCCGGGACCGACAGCTCTAATTTCCTCCTACGAGCAGTACTTC.

In this sample, this clonotype turned up a few times. The chain joins TRBV5-1 to TRBJ2-7, with 10 bases identical to TRBD1. CDR3 length: 15 residues. Germline V gene lookup returns CDR1 SGHRS and CDR2 YFSETQ. Unmatched junction bases numbered 5, after V lost 3 bases and J lost 2 bases. CDR3 region: CASSSGTGVPYEQYV. For the CDR3, the DNA is TGCGCCAGCAGCTCCGGGACAGGGGTTCCCTACGAGCAGTACGTC.

The rearrangement uses TRBV20-1 and TRBJ2-5; no reliable D call. Germline assignment: CDR1 DFQATT and CDR2 SNEGSKA (reference sequence). V gave up 4 bases and J gave up 5 bases, with 14 bases separating them. This CDR3 has 13 residues. The CDR3 loop reads CSAKRTGQETQYF. Here the CDR3 DNA reads TGCAGTGCTAAGAGGACCGGGCAGGAGACCCAGTACTTC.

The V call is TRBV29-1, the J call TRBJ1-2; 7 bases fit TRBD1. With 6 bases clipped from V and 7 bases from J, the junction kept 14 bases outside the gene matches. Germline CDR1 reads SQVTM; CDR2 reads ANQGSEA. The CDR3 is 14 amino acids. CDR3 region: CSVTLAGGRSGYTF. Written as DNA, the CDR3 is TGCAGCGTGACCCTGGCAGGGGGAAGGAGTGGCTACACCTTC.

V usage is TRBV11-2 and J usage is TRBJ1-2; 10 nucleotides align to TRBD1. V gave up 5 bases and J gave up 4 bases; unmatched junction bases: 7. This CDR3 is built from 15 residues. CDR1 is SGHAT and CDR2 is FQNNGV in the germline V gene. In nucleotides, the CDR3 is TGTGCCAGCAGCGGGACGACAGGGGGCCGCTATGGCTACACCTTC. Amino acid sequence: CASSGTTGGRYGYTF. The variable domain in full, with the rest retrieved from reference TRBV11-2 and TRBJ1-2, is EAGVAQSPRYKIIEKRQSVAFWCNPISGHATLYWYQQILGQGPKLLIQFQNNGVVDDSQLPKDRFSAERLKGVDSTLKIQPAKLEDSAVYLCASSGTTGGRYGYTFGSGTRLTVV.

The CDR3 DNA sequence: TGTGCCAGCAGTCGGGAGGGAACTCAGTACTTC. It encodes CASSREGTQYF. This chain connects TRBV27 to TRBJ2-7; 8 nucleotides align to TRBD2. The trim removed 5 bases at V and 10 bases at J, leaving 4 bases unmatched. The length of the CDR3 is 11 residues. Germline-derived CDR1 and CDR2 are MNHEY and SMNVEV (reference sequence).

The rearrangement joins TRBV29-1 to TRBJ2-7; 8 nucleotides align to TRBD1. Losses at the gene ends were 5 bases for V and 3 bases for J; bases not matched to a gene: 6. The CDR3 length is 13 residues. Germline values: CDR1 SQVTM, CDR2 ANQGSEA. The CDR3 region is CSVPGTGIYEQYF. The CDR3, as DNA: TGCAGCGTTCCCGGGACAGGCATCTACGAGCAGTACTTC.

The J gene is TRBJ2-3, the V gene TRBV7-8; D remains ambiguous. The length of the CDR3 is 16 residues. With 5 bases removed from V and 6 bases from J, the gap between germline ends came to 21 bases. Germline CDR1 SGHVS, CDR2 FQNEAQ. For the CDR3, the DNA is TGTGCCAGCAGCCCGCGACGAGACTTCTTTCGGGATACGCAGTATTTT. It codes for CASSPRRDFFRDTQYF.

The V call is TRBV5-1, the J call TRBJ2-7; D not resolved. Deletions cut 0 bases from V and 6 bases from J, with 13 bases between. Germline V gene lookup returns CDR1 SGHRS and CDR2 YFSETQ. This CDR3 is 14 amino acids long. In DNA, the CDR3 is TGCGCCAGCAGCTTGGCCAAGGCGGAAGGCGAGCAGTACTTC. It specifies CASSLAKAEGEQYF.

The V gene is TRBV29-1, the J gene TRBJ1-2; D not resolved. This CDR3 contains 14 residues. The germline gives CDR1 SQVTM, CDR2 ANQGSEA. V lost 1 base to trimming and J lost 7 bases, with 16 bases between them. In DNA form, the CDR3 reads TGCAGCGTTGAAGGTGCGGGGATAATAGGTGGCTACACCTTC. It specifies CSVEGAGIIGGYTF.

This sequence joins TRBV5-6 and TRBJ2-1; 8 nucleotides agree with TRBD2. This CDR3 is built from 14 residues. V trimming: 0 bases; J trimming: 6 bases; junction bases outside the gene matches: 2. CDR1 and CDR2 (germline): SGHDT, YYEEEE. CDR3 residues: CASSLGLASNEQFF. The CDR3 DNA sequence: TGTGCCAGCAGCTTGGGACTAGCGAGCAATGAGCAGTTCTTC.